These T cell receptor beta chains were read from a single sample in a study of T cells after somatic rescue of genetic block. Only in-frame clones appear in the TCRdb table, and some are missing; sequencing was by immunoSEQ multiplex PCR. Altogether tens of thousands of clones are present, roughly 92% being singletons, with the ten largest covering about 2.9%. Sequenced sample: peripheral blood mononuclear cells (PBMCs). The receptors here all came from a man between 40 and 49 years old. Each CDR3 is given with its conserved first and last residue. Each record gives: D gene, V gene, clone size, J gene, CDR3 length, CDR3 DNA, CDR3 protein. The D gene is left open where the match is weak. Rows give clone size only sometimes, using once, few, many, or a class for an expanded clone.

d_call: .
v_call: TRBV7-9
clone_size: .
j_call: TRBJ2-5
cdr3_length: 13
cdr3_nt: TGTGCCAGCAGCTACCGAGGGGTAGAGACCCAGTACTTC
cdr3_aa: CASSYRGVETQYF

d_call: TRBD1
v_call: TRBV7-9
clone_size: .
j_call: TRBJ1-2
cdr3_length: 14
cdr3_nt: TGTGCCAGCAGCTCCCGGGACAGGGGCTATGGCTACACCTTC
cdr3_aa: CASSSRDRGYGYTF

d_call: TRBD2
v_call: TRBV6-5
clone_size: .
j_call: TRBJ2-1
cdr3_length: 15
cdr3_nt: TGTGCCAGCAGTTTCTCTGGCGGGAGCTTAAATGAGCAGTTCTTC
cdr3_aa: CASSFSGGSLNEQFF

d_call: TRBD2
v_call: TRBV19
clone_size: .
j_call: TRBJ2-3
cdr3_length: 18
cdr3_nt: TGTGCCAGTAGTATTGCTCAGGCACCCTTACTAGCGGGAGATACGCAGTATTTT
cdr3_aa: CASSIAQAPLLAGDTQYF

d_call: .
v_call: TRBV10-1
clone_size: .
j_call: TRBJ1-6
cdr3_length: 14
cdr3_nt: TGCGCCAGCAGTGTGGGCGGCGGTAATTCACCCCTCCACTTT
cdr3_aa: CASSVGGGNSPLHF

d_call: TRBD1
v_call: TRBV27
clone_size: .
j_call: TRBJ2-5
cdr3_length: 16
cdr3_nt: TGTGCCAGCAGTGGGTGGACAGGGATTACCCAAGAGACCCAGTACTTC
cdr3_aa: CASSGWTGITQETQYF

d_call: .
v_call: TRBV2
clone_size: .
j_call: TRBJ2-1
cdr3_length: 14
cdr3_nt: TGTGCCAGCAGTGAAGGTGGTGTCTACAATGAGCAGTTCTTC
cdr3_aa: CASSEGGVYNEQFF

d_call: .
v_call: TRBV18
clone_size: .
j_call: TRBJ2-7
cdr3_length: 13
cdr3_nt: TGTGCCAGCTCACCACAGGGACGCTACGAGCAGTACTTC
cdr3_aa: CASSPQGRYEQYF

d_call: .
v_call: TRBV18
clone_size: .
j_call: TRBJ1-1
cdr3_length: 15
cdr3_nt: TGTGCCAGCTCCGTAGGGGCACTAAGACCCACTGAAGCTTTCTTT
cdr3_aa: CASSVGALRPTEAFF

d_call: .
v_call: TRBV25-1
clone_size: .
j_call: TRBJ1-6
cdr3_length: 14
cdr3_nt: TGTGCCAGCAGTGGTTCAGGGGCCAATTCACCCCTCCACTTT
cdr3_aa: CASSGSGANSPLHF

d_call: .
v_call: TRBV4-1
clone_size: .
j_call: TRBJ2-7
cdr3_length: 17
cdr3_nt: TGCGCCAGCAGCCAAGATATAGTCCTTGGGGGGCGCCACGAGCAGTACTTC
cdr3_aa: CASSQDIVLGGRHEQYF

d_call: TRBD1
v_call: TRBV7-8
clone_size: .
j_call: TRBJ1-5
cdr3_length: 15
cdr3_nt: TGTGCCAGCAGCTCCGAAACAGGGGGCAATCAGCCCCAGCATTTT
cdr3_aa: CASSSETGGNQPQHF

d_call: TRBD1
v_call: TRBV28
clone_size: .
j_call: TRBJ2-1
cdr3_length: 16
cdr3_nt: TGTGCCAGCAGTTTCCAGGGGGTATCTATCTACAATGAGCAGTTCTTC
cdr3_aa: CASSFQGVSIYNEQFF

d_call: TRBD1
v_call: TRBV6-1
clone_size: .
j_call: TRBJ2-7
cdr3_length: 14
cdr3_nt: TGTGCCAGCAGTGGGGGACAGGGCGGCTACGAGCAGTACTTC
cdr3_aa: CASSGGQGGYEQYF

d_call: TRBD2
v_call: TRBV7-2
clone_size: .
j_call: TRBJ2-7
cdr3_length: 17
cdr3_nt: TGTGCCAGCAGCTTAAGCGCTCAAGCGGGAGTCGCCTACGAGCAGTACTTC
cdr3_aa: CASSLSAQAGVAYEQYF

d_call: .
v_call: TRBV4-2
clone_size: few
j_call: TRBJ2-2
cdr3_length: 15
cdr3_nt: TGTGCCAGCAGCCAAGATTTGGGTTCGGCCGGGGAGCTGTTTTTT
cdr3_aa: CASSQDLGSAGELFF

d_call: .
v_call: TRBV19
clone_size: .
j_call: TRBJ2-7
cdr3_length: 16
cdr3_nt: TGTGCCAGTAGTATCGTCGGGGGGCGCGTGGGCTACGAGCAGTACTTC
cdr3_aa: CASSIVGGRVGYEQYF

d_call: .
v_call: TRBV4-3
clone_size: .
j_call: TRBJ1-1
cdr3_length: 13
cdr3_nt: TGCGCCAGCAGCCAAGTTAGGGAGACTGAAGCTTTCTTT
cdr3_aa: CASSQVRETEAFF

d_call: .
v_call: TRBV18
clone_size: .
j_call: TRBJ2-7
cdr3_length: 14
cdr3_nt: TGTGCCAGCTCACCCTCTAGTGGGGCCTACGAGCAGTACTTC
cdr3_aa: CASSPSSGAYEQYF

d_call: TRBD1
v_call: TRBV6-5
clone_size: .
j_call: TRBJ2-3
cdr3_length: 13
cdr3_nt: TGTGCCAGCGCAAGGGGGCGCACAGATACGCAGTATTTT
cdr3_aa: CASARGRTDTQYF

d_call: .
v_call: TRBV10-2
clone_size: once
j_call: TRBJ2-2
cdr3_length: 12
cdr3_nt: TGCGCCAGCAGTGAGCAAGCCGGGGAGCTGTTTTTT
cdr3_aa: CASSEQAGELFF

d_call: TRBD1
v_call: TRBV14
clone_size: .
j_call: TRBJ1-5
cdr3_length: 16
cdr3_nt: TGTGCCAGCAGCCTGTCCCGGGACAGGACTAATCAGCCCCAGCATTTT
cdr3_aa: CASSLSRDRTNQPQHF

d_call: .
v_call: TRBV18
clone_size: .
j_call: TRBJ1-3
cdr3_length: 17
cdr3_nt: TGTGCCAGCTCACCAGGGGTTTCGGCGGCCTCTGGAAACACCATATATTTT
cdr3_aa: CASSPGVSAASGNTIYF

d_call: .
v_call: TRBV28
clone_size: .
j_call: TRBJ1-5
cdr3_length: 19
cdr3_nt: TGTGCCAGCAGTTTATGGGGTACCAGTCGTCGGGGGACACATCAGCCCCAGCATTTT
cdr3_aa: CASSLWGTSRRGTHQPQHF

d_call: TRBD2
v_call: TRBV4-1
clone_size: .
j_call: TRBJ2-1
cdr3_length: 15
cdr3_nt: TGCGCCAGCAGCCAAGAGCTCGGGAGCGGGAGGGAGCAGTTCTTC
cdr3_aa: CASSQELGSGREQFF

d_call: TRBD1
v_call: TRBV19
clone_size: .
j_call: TRBJ1-1
cdr3_length: 15
cdr3_nt: TGTGCCAGTAGTACCGACTCGGGACAGTACACTGAAGCTTTCTTT
cdr3_aa: CASSTDSGQYTEAFF

d_call: .
v_call: TRBV5-1
clone_size: .
j_call: TRBJ2-1
cdr3_length: 13
cdr3_nt: TGCGCCAGCAGCAACGGACAGTACAATGAGCAGTTCTTC
cdr3_aa: CASSNGQYNEQFF

d_call: TRBD2
v_call: TRBV11-2
clone_size: .
j_call: TRBJ2-5
cdr3_length: 15
cdr3_nt: TGTGCCAGCAGCTTTCTAGCGGGGGGGCTGGAGACCCAGTACTTC
cdr3_aa: CASSFLAGGLETQYF

d_call: .
v_call: TRBV28
clone_size: .
j_call: TRBJ2-3
cdr3_length: 12
cdr3_nt: TGTGCCAGCAGAGGATACACAGATACGCAGTATTTT
cdr3_aa: CASRGYTDTQYF

d_call: .
v_call: TRBV6-5
clone_size: .
j_call: TRBJ2-5
cdr3_length: 14
cdr3_nt: TGTGCCAGCAGTTTCTCGGCAGGGATAACGACCCAGTACTTC
cdr3_aa: CASSFSAGITTQYF

d_call: .
v_call: TRBV5-1
clone_size: .
j_call: TRBJ2-3
cdr3_length: 13
cdr3_nt: TGCGCCAGCAGCTTGAGGTCGGGAGATACGCAGTATTTT
cdr3_aa: CASSLRSGDTQYF

d_call: .
v_call: TRBV2
clone_size: .
j_call: TRBJ1-6
cdr3_length: 14
cdr3_nt: TGTGCCAGCAGTGATAGGACAGCAAATTCACCCCTCCACTTT
cdr3_aa: CASSDRTANSPLHF

d_call: .
v_call: TRBV2
clone_size: .
j_call: TRBJ2-7
cdr3_length: 13
cdr3_nt: TGTGCCAGCAGTGAAAGGAGGAACGACGAGCAGTACTTC
cdr3_aa: CASSERRNDEQYF

d_call: .
v_call: TRBV6-5
clone_size: .
j_call: TRBJ2-5
cdr3_length: 12
cdr3_nt: TGTGCCAGCAGACAGGGTCAAGAGACCCAGTACTTC
cdr3_aa: CASRQGQETQYF

d_call: TRBD1
v_call: TRBV5-6
clone_size: .
j_call: TRBJ2-7
cdr3_length: 13
cdr3_nt: TGTGCCAGCAGCGAGGGACAGTACTACGAGCAGTACTTC
cdr3_aa: CASSEGQYYEQYF

d_call: .
v_call: TRBV7-2
clone_size: once
j_call: TRBJ1-1
cdr3_length: 13
cdr3_nt: TGTGCCACCGAATGGGTACAGCTCACTGAAGCTTTCTTT
cdr3_aa: CATEWVQLTEAFF

d_call: .
v_call: TRBV27
clone_size: .
j_call: TRBJ1-2
cdr3_length: 17
cdr3_nt: TGTGCCAGCAGTTTAAAGGGGCCGGGACACCCTGGGGGTGGCTACACCTTC
cdr3_aa: CASSLKGPGHPGGGYTF